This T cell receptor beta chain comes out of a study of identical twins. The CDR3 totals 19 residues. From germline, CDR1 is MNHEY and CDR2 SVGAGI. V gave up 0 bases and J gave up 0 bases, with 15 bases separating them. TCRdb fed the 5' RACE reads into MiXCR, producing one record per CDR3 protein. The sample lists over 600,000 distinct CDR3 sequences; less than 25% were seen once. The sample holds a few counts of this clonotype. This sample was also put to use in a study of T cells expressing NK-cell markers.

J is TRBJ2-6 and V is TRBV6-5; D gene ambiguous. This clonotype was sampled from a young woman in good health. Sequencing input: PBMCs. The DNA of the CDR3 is TGTGCCAGCAGTTACTCGATTGTACAGACAAGCTCTGGGGCCAACGTCCTGACTTTC. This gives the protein CASSYSIVQTSSGANVLTF.